This TCR beta chain was identified in a study of OX40 agonist ivuxolimab in advanced cancers. Notes on this clone: Its antigen is not identified.

Study results and limitations: Relative to CD4+, CD8+ T cells held more expanded clones on average. Clonal expansion from baseline to week 6 occurred in both CD4+ and CD8+ T cells.

Only in-frame clones appear in the TCRdb table, and some are missing; sequencing was by immunoSEQ multiplex PCR. The repertoire holds roughly 67,000 clones, with roughly 82% as singletons. The CDR3 length is 12 residues. Per the germline V gene, CDR1 is ENHRY and CDR2 is SYGVKD. The germline V and J ends were trimmed by 11 bases and 3 bases, with 13 bases remaining between them. The V and J genes are TRBV10-3 and TRBJ2-5; D is ambiguous. This TCR was recovered from an adult with an advanced solid tumor such as melanoma, head and neck, liver or kidney cancer. Sequenced material: CD4+ or CD8+ T cells sorted from blood, taken in a trial of the OX40 agonist ivuxolimab. Here the CDR3 reads CALVLSEETQYF. In DNA form, the CDR3 reads TGTGCCTTGGTTTTATCCGAAGAGACCCAGTACTTC.